Sequencing of this T cell receptor (beta chain) was carried out in a study of blood T cell repertoires in COVID-19. Method: immunoSEQ multiplex PCR; TCRdb's copy keeps in-frame clones and lacks some. The sample consists of over 150,000 clones, 76% of them appearing once. CDR1 is ENHRY, CDR2 SYGVKD, per germline. Trimming at V came to 2 bases and at J to 3 bases, leaving 6 bases not matched to a gene. CDR3 length equals 15 residues. This receptor was identified in a woman older than 75 with acute or convalescent COVID-19. Source material: peripheral blood. The chain has TRBV10-3 and TRBJ1-2; TRBD1 matches at 7 bases. The CDR3 nucleotides read TGTGCCATCAGTGAGAGCAGGGGGTTCGACTATGGCTACACCTTC. Its translation is CAISESRGFDYGYTF.